A single T cell receptor beta chain is shown here with its context. Its specificity is unknown. This entry belongs to a study of shared clonotypes between healthy human individuals. Within Nashville, Tennessee resided all donors, each a Caucasian adult. The table came from immunoSEQ multiplex PCR; TCRdb's copy has only in-frame clones and leaves some out. The table lists fewer than 100,000 clones, 67% of them singletons. Trimming removed 6 bases from V and 5 bases from J, with 10 bases in between. Germline V CDR1 and CDR2: MNHEY, SVGAGI. CDR3 length equals 12 residues. Study-wide points: Shared across a few donors were roughly 4.7% of the naive CD4 clonotypes. Naive subsets, compared against memory subsets, generally had larger estimated richness values. Non-shared clonotypes had lower generation probabilities than those shared by all four donors.

The clonotype was recovered from a man aged 30 to 45 in good health. The rearrangement uses TRBV6-5 and TRBJ2-5, with D unresolved. Sequencing used memory CD8+ T cells sorted from blood. The subset denotes: CD45RO+ cells pooled with CCR7-negative TemRA cells. CDR3 nucleotide sequence: TGTGCCAGCAGCCCGTCTGCGGAGACCCAGTACTTC. Amino acids: CASSPSAETQYF.